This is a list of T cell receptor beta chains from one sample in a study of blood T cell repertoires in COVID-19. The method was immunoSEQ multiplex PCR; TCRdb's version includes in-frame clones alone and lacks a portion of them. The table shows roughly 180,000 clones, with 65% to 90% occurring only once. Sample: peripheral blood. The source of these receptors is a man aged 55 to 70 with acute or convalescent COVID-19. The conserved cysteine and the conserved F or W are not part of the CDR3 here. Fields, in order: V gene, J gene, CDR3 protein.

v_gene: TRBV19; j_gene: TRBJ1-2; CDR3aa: ASSTDRGYGYT
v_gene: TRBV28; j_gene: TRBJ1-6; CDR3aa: ASSLSGFNSPLH
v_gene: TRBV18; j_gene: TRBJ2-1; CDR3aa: ASSPAGNEQF
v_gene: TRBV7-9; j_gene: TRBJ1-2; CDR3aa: ASSLQSGEGYGYT
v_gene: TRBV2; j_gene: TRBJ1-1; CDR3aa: ASSSRQYTEAF
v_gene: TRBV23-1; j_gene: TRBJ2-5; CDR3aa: ASSQSGQGAIVETQY
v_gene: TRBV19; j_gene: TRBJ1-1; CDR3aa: ASSMFSNTEAF
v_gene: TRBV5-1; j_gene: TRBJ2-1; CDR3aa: ASSLAALAGDEQF
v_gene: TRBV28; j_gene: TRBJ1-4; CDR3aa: ASSQGGAGNEKLF
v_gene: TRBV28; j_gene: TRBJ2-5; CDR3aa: ASMRTLQETQY
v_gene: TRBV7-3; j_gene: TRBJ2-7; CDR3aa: ASSALFRVSPFVYEQY
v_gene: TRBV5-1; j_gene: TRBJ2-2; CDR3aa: ASSYDAGSGGELF
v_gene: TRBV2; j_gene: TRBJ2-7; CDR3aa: ASGRMREQY
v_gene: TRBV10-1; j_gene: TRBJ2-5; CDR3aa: ASSGARGETQY
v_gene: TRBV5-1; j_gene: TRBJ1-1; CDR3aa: ASSLQVPTAQAF
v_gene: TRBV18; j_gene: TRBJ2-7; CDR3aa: ASSPVNTDEQY
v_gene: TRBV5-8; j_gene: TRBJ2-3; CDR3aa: ASSWGTGGTDTQY
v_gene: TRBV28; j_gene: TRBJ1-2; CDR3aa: AIVGLSQGADGYT
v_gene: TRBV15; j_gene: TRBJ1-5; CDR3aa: ATSRPGSGEANQPQH
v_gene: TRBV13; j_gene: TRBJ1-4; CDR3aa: ASTRAGQRATNEKLF
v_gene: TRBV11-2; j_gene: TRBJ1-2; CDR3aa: ASIGSQGDYGYT
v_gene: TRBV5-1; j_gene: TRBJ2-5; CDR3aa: ASSFRGRTDQETQY
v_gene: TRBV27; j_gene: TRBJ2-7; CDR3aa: ASSERTDTYEQY
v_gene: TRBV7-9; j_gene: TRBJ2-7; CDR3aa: ASSPTGLYEQY
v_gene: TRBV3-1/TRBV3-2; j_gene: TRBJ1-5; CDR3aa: ASSQGWTGGDQPQH
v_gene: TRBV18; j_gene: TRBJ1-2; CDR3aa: ASSPETRDRGYGYT
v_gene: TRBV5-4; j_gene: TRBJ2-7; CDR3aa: ASSPQGGTQAYEQY
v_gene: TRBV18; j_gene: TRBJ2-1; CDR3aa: ASSPSGTGSYNEQF
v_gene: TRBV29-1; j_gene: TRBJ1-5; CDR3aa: SVRGGIRSQPQH
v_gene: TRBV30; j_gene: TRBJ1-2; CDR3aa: AWSVGAGGGGYT
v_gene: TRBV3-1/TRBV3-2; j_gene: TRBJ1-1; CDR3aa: ASSPGWTEAF
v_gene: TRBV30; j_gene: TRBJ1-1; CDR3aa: AWSVPVNTEAF
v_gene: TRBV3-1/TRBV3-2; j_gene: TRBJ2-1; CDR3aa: ASSLRERGNEQF
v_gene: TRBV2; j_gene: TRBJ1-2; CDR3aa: ASSGGDRAANYGYT
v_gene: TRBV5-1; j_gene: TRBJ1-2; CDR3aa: ASSFGIGHAYGYT
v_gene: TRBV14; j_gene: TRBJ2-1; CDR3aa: ASSLKQRGTYNEQF
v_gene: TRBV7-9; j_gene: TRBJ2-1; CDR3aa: ASTSMTSGNYNEQF
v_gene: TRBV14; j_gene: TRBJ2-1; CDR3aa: ASSQEYRTNEQF
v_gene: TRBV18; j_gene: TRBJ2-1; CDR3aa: ATRGSSYNEQF
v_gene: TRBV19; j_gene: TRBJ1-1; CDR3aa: ASSITRGVEAF
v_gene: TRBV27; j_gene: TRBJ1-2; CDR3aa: ASSLNRGYGYT
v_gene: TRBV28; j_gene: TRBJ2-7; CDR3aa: ASSSPLAETYEQY
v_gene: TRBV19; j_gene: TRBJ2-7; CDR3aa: ASSRFPGLAVPAGEQY